A few counts support the clone carrying this T cell receptor (beta chain). Germline-derived CDR1 and CDR2 are ENHRY and SYGVKD. This CDR3 contains 18 residues. V lost 0 bases and J lost 4, with 18 bases in between. This specimen comes from a study of blood T cell repertoires in COVID-19. Original methodology: Reference gene primers were amplified, and this amplification served to estimate nucleated cell counts. Here immunoSEQ multiplex PCR was the method, and the copy in TCRdb shows in-frame clones only, minus some. The D gene and trimming were derived from the DNA, and the V and J assignments and clone size from that table. Here the sample spans 200,000 to 300,000 clones, around nine tenths being singletons.

V usage is TRBV10-3 and J usage is TRBJ2-2; D ambiguous. The specimen was peripheral blood. This TCR was recovered from a man aged 40-55 years who had recovered from COVID-19. In nucleotides, the CDR3 is TGTGCCATCAGTGAGTCCCCTAGTGAGGCATCTCGCACCGGGGAGCTGTTTTTT. This codes for CAISESPSEASRTGELFF.